This T cell receptor (beta chain) was identified during a study of T cells after yellow fever vaccination (dated by TCRdb to the late 2010s). Concerning the study at large: The SMART-Seq v4 Ultra Low Input RNA kit was used to prepare libraries from fractions with low cell numbers. To follow T-cell clones before and after both primary and booster YFV17D yellow fever vaccination, bulk TCR alpha and beta repertoires underwent longitudinal sequencing. Two healthy male donors, one aged 18 to 30 and one aged 30 to 40 years, were included in the cohort. Blood was collected at multiple timepoints before and after primary and secondary immunization, and bulk PBMC replicates and cell subsets were isolated. General study outcomes and caveats: A small share of clonotypes occurred in both CD4 and CD8 compartments, likely arising from convergent recombination. Computational filtering was required because FACS-sorted repertoires could contain abundant contaminating clonotypes from the bulk population. Because the study included only two donors, the extent to which the findings can be generalized is limited. After the booster, most clones that had expanded after primary vaccination were detected again (around 96% of CD4 and roughly 86% of CD8), suggesting broad maintenance of memory. Compared with the primary T-cell response, the secondary T-cell response was weaker but faster, peaking on day 5 rather than day 15.

According to the germline V gene, CDR1 reads SQVTM and CDR2 reads ANQGSEA. V is pared back by 7 bases and J by 0 bases, with 15 bases lying between the germline termini. The CDR3, from cysteine to phenylalanine, totals 15 residues. Solely the CDR3 DNA is kept, with 45 bases framed from the first base. TCR cDNA was made using 5'RACE template switching, a step that added a universal primer site and unique molecular identifiers. cDNA synthesis was primed from both the TCR alpha and TCR beta constant segments. Library amplification used two PCR steps, and the second PCR step added sample barcodes and sequencing adapters. Sequencing of the libraries was done on either Illumina HiSeq 2500 (2x100 bp) or NovaSeq (2x150 bp). The authors processed their data as follows. MIGEC was used to demultiplex reads and collapse the reads into UMI consensus sequences, and MiXCR was used for V(D)J alignment. Vaccine-responding clonotypes were identified with edgeR using replicate PBMC samples, with FDR below 0.01 and a log2 fold change above 5 up to day 15 being required. CD4 or CD8 identity was assigned to each bulk clonotype according to whether the clonotype was present at higher abundance in the sequenced CD4 repertoire or the sequenced CD8 repertoire. TCRdb itself trimmed the public reads at Q25 with fastp, ran MiXCR and retained productive beta chains. A single entry per CDR3 protein holds the most common genes and DNA from its merged rows. TCRdb's processing, not the authors' own work, is the source of the V and J calls. This sample has roughly 500,000 distinct CDR3 sequences in its table, and 15% to 20% of those were observed once. Over 11% of the sample is held by the ten biggest clonotypes.

As concerns this clonotype: Its antigen has not been determined. Base qualities are missing; no much larger clone stands one base away.

The treatment or condition label corresponds to: live attenuated yellow fever vaccine strain. At each blood-draw timepoint, two biological replicates of bulk PBMCs were collected. A standard Ficoll-Paque protocol was used to isolate PBMCs from peripheral blood. TriZol was used to extract RNA from bulk PBMCs, CD4 and CD8 fractions, and dextramer-positive and dextramer-negative fractions. Sequences were derived from PBMCs, sampled 15 days after the yellow fever booster vaccination. The origin of this receptor is a man aged 25 to 40 who received the YFV17D yellow fever vaccine. In this chain, TRBV29-1 is recombined with TRBJ1-4; TRBD1 could be the D gene, as 6 bases match. The CDR3 region: CSAGGEGATNEKLFF. In nucleotide form, the sequence is TGCAGCGCCGGTGGTGAGGGGGCAACTAATGAAAAACTGTTTTTT.